Listed below are T cell receptor beta chains from one sample, sequenced in a study of CD8 T cells in Susac syndrome. From the immunoSEQ multiplex PCR reads, TCRdb called clonotypes with MiXCR, one entry per CDR3 protein. The table records 140,000 or so distinct CDR3 sequences, roughly 94% of them present only once. The sequenced material came from CD4+ T cells from PBMCs. These receptor sequences come from a human donor in good health. Each CDR3 is given with its conserved first and last residue. The D gene is left open where the match is weak. Size tells how often a clone was seen (once, few, many) or the class of an expanded clone, and some rows leave it out.

TRBD1,-,TRBJ1-2,TRBV29-1,TGCAGCGTCTACAATTCCCTCGGGACAGGGAACTACGACTACACCTTC,CSVYNSLGTGNYDYTF
-,-,TRBJ1-5,TRBV9,TGTGCCAGCAGCGTTAGCCTTACTCAGCCCCAGCATTTT,CASSVSLTQPQHF
TRBD1,once,TRBJ1-2,TRBV13,TGTGCCAGCAGCCGCTCTACGACAGGGGACCCTAACTATGGCTACACCTTC,CASSRSTTGDPNYGYTF
-,-,TRBJ1-4,TRBV28,TGTGCCAGCAGTCACGGGACCTTTCCGGAAAAACTGTTTTTT,CASSHGTFPEKLFF
TRBD1,-,TRBJ2-1,TRBV15,TGTGCCACCAGCAGAGTAACGGGGACAGGCGGTCTGAGTGAGCAGTTCTTC,CATSRVTGTGGLSEQFF
-,-,TRBJ2-2,TRBV6-5,TGTGCCAGCACCCGGGGCACCGGGGAGCTGTTTTTT,CASTRGTGELFF
TRBD2,-,TRBJ2-1,TRBV18,TGTGCCAGCTCACCACGAGCGGGAGAGGTTGGAAATGAGCAGTTCTTC,CASSPRAGEVGNEQFF
TRBD2,-,TRBJ2-3,TRBV20-1,TGCCGCGTTGGGGGAGCGGGAGGGATATTAGTGGCAGATACGCAGTATTTT,CRVGGAGGILVADTQYF
TRBD2,-,TRBJ2-7,TRBV18,TGTGCCAGCTCACCCGGTCTAGCGGAAACCTACGAGCAGTACTTC,CASSPGLAETYEQYF
TRBD2,once,TRBJ2-6,TRBV19,TGTGCCAGTAGTATGGGACTACCTGGGGCCAACGTCCTGACTTTC,CASSMGLPGANVLTF
-,-,TRBJ2-1,TRBV29-1,TGCAGCGTCGAGAGTATTCGATTCGGTTTAGGCAATGAGCAGTTCTTC,CSVESIRFGLGNEQFF
-,-,TRBJ2-2,TRBV3-1,TGTGCCAGCAACCGCTACTACACCGGGGAGCTGTTTTTT,CASNRYYTGELFF
-,-,TRBJ2-6,TRBV7-2,TGTGCCAGCAGCTTAGCTGGATCTGGGGCCAACGTCCTGACTTTC,CASSLAGSGANVLTF
-,-,TRBJ1-5,TRBV19,TGTGCCAGTAGGGGGGTTCCCAATCAGCCCCAGCATTTT,CASRGVPNQPQHF
-,-,TRBJ2-7,TRBV14,TGTGCCAGCAGCCAAGATCTAGCGACCTACGAGCAGTACTTC,CASSQDLATYEQYF
-,-,TRBJ2-7,TRBV12-3/TRBV12-4,TGTGCCAGCAGTTTAAGAACAGGTCACGAGCAGTACTTC,CASSLRTGHEQYF